The 5 T cell receptor beta chains reported below all come from one sample, sequenced in a study of blood T cells in healthy people across ages. With a J-beta primer mix and a sample-barcoded 5' primer, a second PCR ran about 7 to 12 cycles. TCRdb fed the 5' RACE reads into MiXCR, producing one record per CDR3 protein. Of roughly 1,000,000 distinct CDR3 sequences listed, around 27% are singletons. The same data also went into a second study, on T cells of mothers and their children.

The sample taken for sequencing was blood. These receptors were collected from a girl aged 2 to 9 in good health.

This clonotype was detected only a few times. The chain uses TRBV20-1 and TRBJ2-6; TRBD1 is a possible D gene (6 bases). The CDR3 has 18 residues. Trimming left V 0 bases short and J 0 bases short, with 15 bases between. Germline values: CDR1 DFQATT, CDR2 SNEGSKA (reference sequence). CDR3 loop: CSARDEGTIYSGANVLTF. The CDR3, as DNA: TGCAGTGCTAGAGATGAGGGGACAATATACTCTGGGGCCAACGTCCTGACTTTC.

This clonotype came up a few times. The genes are TRBV28 and TRBJ2-3, with 7 bases fitting TRBD1. Germline values: CDR1 MDHEN, CDR2 SYDVKM. The length of the CDR3 is 14 residues. Losses at the gene ends were 3 bases for V and 8 bases for J; bases not matched to a gene: 8. CDR3: CASSLTGTIATQYF. The CDR3 DNA follows: TGTGCCAGCAGTTTGACAGGGACAATTGCTACGCAGTATTTT. The variable domain in full, completed from reference TRBV28 and TRBJ2-3, reads DVKVTQSSRYLVKRTGEKVFLECVQDMDHENMFWYRQDPGLGLRLIYFSYDVKMKEKGDIPEGYSVSREKKERFSLILESASTNQTSMYLCASSLTGTIATQYFGPGTRLTVL.

The chain recombines TRBV6-6 with TRBJ1-3; D possibly corresponds to TRBD1 (6 bases). Trimming cost V 3 bases and J 2 bases, with 8 bases left between them. Germline V gene data show CDR1 as MNHNY and CDR2 as SVGAGI (reference sequence). The length of the CDR3 is 14 residues. This chain's CDR3 is CASSYEGAGNTIYF. The CDR3 DNA sequence: TGTGCCAGCAGTTATGAGGGGGCTGGAAACACCATATATTTT.

The rearrangement joins TRBV29-1 to TRBJ2-7; 7 positions match TRBD1. Germline loops: CDR1 SQVTM, CDR2 ANQGSEA. Trimming took 7 bases from V and 5 from J; bases not matched to a gene: 11. There are 13 residues in the CDR3. CDR3 sequence (DNA): TGCAGCGGGACTCCGGGGACAGTAGACGAGCAGTACTTC. It codes for CSGTPGTVDEQYF.

Only a few counts were recorded for this clonotype. The rearrangement uses TRBV5-6 and TRBJ2-3; 9 nucleotides align to TRBD2. The CDR3 extends over 18 amino acids. The germline V gene encodes CDR1 SGHDT and CDR2 YYEEEE. J was trimmed by 2 bases and V by 4 bases; bases with no gene match: 14. In DNA, the CDR3 is TGTGCCAGCAGCACTGTCATAGCGGGGGATCGCTCCACAGATACGCAGTATTTT. It specifies CASSTVIAGDRSTDTQYF. The full variable domain, with the rest looked up from reference TRBV5-6 and TRBJ2-3, is DAGVTQSPTHLIKTRGQQVTLRCSPKSGHDTVSWYQQALGQGPQFIFQYYEEEERQRGNFPDRFSGHQFPNYSSELNVNALLLGDSALYLCASSTVIAGDRSTDTQYFGPGTRLTVL.